These 7 T cell receptor beta chains were sequenced from one sample in a study of blood T cell repertoires in COVID-19. TCRdb's copy holds only in-frame clones and misses some; the assay was immunoSEQ multiplex PCR. The sample holds about 36,000 clones, roughly 70% seen once. The sample consisted of peripheral blood. Every receptor here comes from a man between 65 and 85 years old with COVID-19, enrolled during active disease.

The V call is TRBV5-1, the J call TRBJ2-7; 7 bases map to TRBD1. The CDR3 extends over 14 amino acids. The trim removed 1 base at V and 4 bases at J, leaving 5 bases unmatched. The germline V gene has CDR1 SGHRS and CDR2 YFSETQ. The CDR3 is CASSLKGAAYEQYF. The CDR3, as DNA: TGCGCCAGCAGCTTGAAGGGGGCTGCGTACGAGCAGTACTTC. Variable domain in full (rest from reference TRBV5-1 and TRBJ2-7): KAGVTQTPRYLIKTRGQQVTLSCSPISGHRSVSWYQQTPGQGLQFLFEYFSETQRNKGNFPGRFSGRQFSNSRSEMNVSTLELGDSALYLCASSLKGAAYEQYFGPGTRLTVT.

The gene calls are TRBV28 and TRBJ2-7; D gene ambiguous. Trimming removed 11 bases from V and 0 bases from J, with 14 bases in between. This CDR3 spans 13 amino acids. The germline V gene encodes CDR1 MDHEN and CDR2 SYDVKM. The CDR3 reads CASWRPSSYEQYF. The CDR3 nucleotides are TGTGCCTCCTGGCGGCCTAGCTCCTACGAGCAGTACTTC.

The chain employs TRBV7-8 and TRBJ2-1; perhaps TRBD2 as D (5 bases). V dropped 4 bases and J dropped 8 bases, with 21 bases sitting between them. The CDR3 consists of 16 residues. Germline-derived CDR1 and CDR2 are SGHVS and FQNEAQ. The CDR3 DNA reads TGTGCCAGCAGCTCCGAGGTGGGAGTGGTGTTGGATGAGCAGTTCTTC. This gives the protein CASSSEVGVVLDEQFF. The variable domain in full, completed from reference TRBV7-8 and TRBJ2-1, reads GAGVSQSPRYKVAKRGQDVALRCDPISGHVSLFWYQQALGQGPEFLTYFQNEAQLDKSGLPSDRFFAERPEGSVSTLKIQRTQQEDSAVYLCASSSEVGVVLDEQFFGPGTRLTVL.

This clone was recorded only once. This CDR3 is CAGAGGTVNGYTF. DNA for the CDR3: TGTGCCGGGGCAGGAGGGACAGTCAATGGCTACACCTTC. The V call is TRBV12-3 or TRBV12-4, the J call TRBJ1-2; 7 bases are shared with TRBD1. CDR3 length: 13 amino acids. The V segment lost 11 bases and the J segment 6 bases; nucleotides outside the gene matches: 12.

The chain joins TRBV6-2 or TRBV6-3 to TRBJ1-6; D gene uncertain. The V and J ends lost 2 bases and 8 bases respectively, with 7 bases between them. This CDR3 is built from 13 residues. CDR1 MNHEY and CDR2 SVGEGT come from the germline V gene. Written as DNA, the CDR3 is TGTGCCAGCAGTTACACCCAGGATTCACCCCTCCACTTT. As protein: CASSYTQDSPLHF.

This chain links TRBV18 with TRBJ2-2, with 7 positions matching TRBD1. This CDR3 spans 16 amino acids. J lost 7 bases, V lost 3 bases, and 11 bases had no gene match. Germline assignment: CDR1 KGHSH and CDR2 LQKENI. CDR3 protein: CASSPRTGAESGELFF. CDR3 bases: TGTGCCAGCTCACCCCGCACAGGGGCGGAGAGCGGGGAGCTGTTTTTT.

The chain uses TRBV20-1 and TRBJ2-1; possibly TRBD2 for D (5 bases). In germline, CDR1 is DFQATT, CDR2 SNEGSKA (reference sequence). V lost 5 bases and J lost 6, with 17 bases in between. There are 14 residues in the CDR3. The CDR3 here is CSAGESGRANEQFF. DNA of the CDR3: TGCAGTGCTGGTGAAAGCGGACGGGCCAATGAGCAGTTCTTC.